The T cell receptor delta chain described here comes from a study of in vitro expanded adult blood gammadelta T cells (dated by TCRdb to the early 2020s). The study in broad terms: Sort purities ranging from more than 85% to 100% Vgamma9Vdelta2 cells among T cells were obtained. The study compared the TCR repertoire of Vgamma9Vdelta2 T cells expanded in vitro with a mistletoe-extract drug against those expanded with HMBPP or zoledronate. Each donor's cells were separately stimulated with HMBPP, zoledronate or AbnobaViscum P, and TRG and TRD CDR3 repertoires were sequenced for every condition. A few subjects were included in the TCR repertoire analysis. Study-wide conclusions, independent of this receptor: All repertoires came from in vitro expanded cultures of cells from healthy donors, not from patients treated with mistletoe. The TRDV2 repertoire shared between treatments was found to be private to each donor, and TRD repertoires were clustered by subject rather than by stimulant in multidimensional scaling. AbnobaViscum P-expanded Vgamma9Vdelta2 repertoires showed CDR3 length, diversity and J usage similar to HMBPP- and zoledronate-expanded repertoires, suggesting a polyclonal response. Top TRGV9 CDR3 clonotypes were largely public, being shared across donors and across all three stimulation conditions.

Library generation was performed with 5' RACE. For each sample, the RNeasy Micro Kit was used to extract RNA from about 10,000 sorted cells. Libraries were generated by template-switch reverse transcription, after which the CDR3gamma and CDR3delta regions were amplified by PCR. The amplicons were sequenced on an Illumina MiSeq with the V2 300 kit, which gave 150 bp paired-end reads. On the study's bioinformatics: Read quality was checked with FastQC version 0.11.8. MiXCR version 3.0.3 was used to build CDR3 sequences by aligning reads to GenBank TRG or TRD reference genes. Apart from TRDD assembly using 3 rather than 5 consecutive nucleotides, MiXCR was run with default parameters. Repertoire analyses, including normalized Shannon-Wiener diversity, clonotype tracking and multidimensional scaling, were performed with VDJtools version 1.2.1 under default settings. CDR3 sequences that were out of frame or contained stop codons were removed from analysis. TCRdb reran clone calling on the public reads with CATT; rows sharing one DNA sequence were then combined. TCRdb, not the original authors, processed these V and J calls. The sample has a few hundred delta-chain clones on record, about 28% of them singletons. The ten largest account for about two thirds of the sample.

V trim: 3 bases; J trim: 0 bases; unmatched bases: 13. CDR1 and CDR2 (GEAIGNYY, EKD) derive from the germline V gene. The CDR3 covers 19 residues, taking in both the cysteine and the phenylalanine. The sequence is cut down to CDR3 DNA, 57 bases in frame from base 1. Within its sample, this clone is medium-sized (0.01 to 0.1%). Its recognized antigen is unknown. The record has no base qualities; no much larger clone is one base away. This specimen's treatment or condition label, interpreted: microbial phosphoantigen (E)-4-hydroxy-3-methyl-but-2-enyl pyrophosphate, 8 to 10 nM. Following expansion, live CD3+ TCRgammadelta+ Vgamma9+ Vdelta2+ T cells were FACS-sorted using a FACS Aria III. PBMC were pulsed for one day with approximately 10 nM HMBPP, then washed three times before expansion. Cultures were expanded for around 13 days, with IL-2 replenished every 3 to 4 days. Once the one-day stimulant pulse was over, the cells were washed three times and then cultured in medium that contained approximately 100 U/mL IL-2. Before culture, peripheral blood mononuclear cells were isolated by Lymphoprep gradient centrifugation and were cryopreserved in liquid nitrogen.

This TCR was recovered from an adult in good health. This chain joins TRDV2 to TRDJ1, with 12 middle bases fitting TRDD3. Sample: gamma-delta T cells from peripheral blood expanded in culture, taken from an in vitro culture stimulated with HMBPP. The encoded CDR3 is CACDPVLGDTNPYTDKLIF. The nucleotides read TGTGCCTGTGACCCTGTACTGGGGGATACCAACCCGTACACCGATAAACTCATCTTT.